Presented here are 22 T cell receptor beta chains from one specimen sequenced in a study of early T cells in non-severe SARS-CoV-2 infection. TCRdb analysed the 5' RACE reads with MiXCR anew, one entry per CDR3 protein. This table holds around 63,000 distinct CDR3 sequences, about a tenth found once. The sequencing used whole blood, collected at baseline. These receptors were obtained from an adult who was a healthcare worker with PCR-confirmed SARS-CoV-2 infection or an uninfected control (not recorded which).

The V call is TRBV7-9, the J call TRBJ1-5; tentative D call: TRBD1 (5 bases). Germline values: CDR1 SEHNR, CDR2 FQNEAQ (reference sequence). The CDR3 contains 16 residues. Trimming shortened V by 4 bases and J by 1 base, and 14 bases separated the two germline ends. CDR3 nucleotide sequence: TGTGCCAGCAGCTCCCATTCCGGGACCAGCAATCAGCCCCAGCATTTT. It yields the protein CASSSHSGTSNQPQHF.

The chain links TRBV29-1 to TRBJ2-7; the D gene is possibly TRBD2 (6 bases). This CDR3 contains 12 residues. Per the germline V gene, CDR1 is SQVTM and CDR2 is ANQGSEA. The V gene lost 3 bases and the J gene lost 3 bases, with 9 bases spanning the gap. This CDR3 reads CSVERGNYEQYF. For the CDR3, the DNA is TGCAGCGTTGAGCGGGGAAACTACGAGCAGTACTTC.

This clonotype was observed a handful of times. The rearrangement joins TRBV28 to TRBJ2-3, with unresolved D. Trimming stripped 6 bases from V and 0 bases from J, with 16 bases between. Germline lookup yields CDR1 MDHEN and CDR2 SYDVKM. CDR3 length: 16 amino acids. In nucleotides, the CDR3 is TGTGCCAGCAGGACCCCAGCAACTTCTAGCACAGATACGCAGTATTTT. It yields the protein CASRTPATSSTDTQYF.

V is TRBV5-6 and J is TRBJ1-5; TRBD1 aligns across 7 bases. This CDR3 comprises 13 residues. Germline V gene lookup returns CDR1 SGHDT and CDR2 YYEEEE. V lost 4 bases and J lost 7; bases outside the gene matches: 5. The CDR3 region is CASSIRGGQPQHF. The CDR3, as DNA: TGTGCCAGCAGCATCAGGGGGGGCCAGCCCCAGCATTTT.

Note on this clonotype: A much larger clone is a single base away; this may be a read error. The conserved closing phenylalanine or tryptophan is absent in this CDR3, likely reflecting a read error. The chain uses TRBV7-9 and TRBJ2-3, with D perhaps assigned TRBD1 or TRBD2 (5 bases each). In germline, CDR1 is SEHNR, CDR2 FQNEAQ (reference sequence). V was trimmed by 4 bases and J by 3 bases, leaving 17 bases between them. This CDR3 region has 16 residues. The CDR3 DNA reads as TGTGCCAGCAGCTCCGTTGGAACCAGGGAGACAGATACGCAGTATCTT. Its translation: CASSSVGTRETDTQYL.

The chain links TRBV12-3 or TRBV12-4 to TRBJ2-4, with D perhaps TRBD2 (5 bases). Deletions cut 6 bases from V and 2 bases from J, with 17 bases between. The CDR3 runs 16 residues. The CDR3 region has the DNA TGTGCCAGCAGCCGTGGGAGTGATAAGACCAAAAACATTCAGTACTTC. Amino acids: CASSRGSDKTKNIQYF.

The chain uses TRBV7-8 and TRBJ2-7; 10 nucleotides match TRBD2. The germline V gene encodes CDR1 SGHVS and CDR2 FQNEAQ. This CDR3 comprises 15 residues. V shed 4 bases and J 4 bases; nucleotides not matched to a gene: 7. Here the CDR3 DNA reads TGTGCCAGCAGCTGGTCACTAGCGGGAAGATACGAGCAGTACTTC. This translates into CASSWSLAGRYEQYF.

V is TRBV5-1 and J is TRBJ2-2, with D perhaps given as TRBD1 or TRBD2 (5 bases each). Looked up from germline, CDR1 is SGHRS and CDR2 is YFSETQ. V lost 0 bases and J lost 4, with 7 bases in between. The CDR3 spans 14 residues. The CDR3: CASSLDGGTGELFF. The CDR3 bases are TGCGCCAGCAGCTTGGATGGGGGCACCGGGGAGCTGTTTTTT.

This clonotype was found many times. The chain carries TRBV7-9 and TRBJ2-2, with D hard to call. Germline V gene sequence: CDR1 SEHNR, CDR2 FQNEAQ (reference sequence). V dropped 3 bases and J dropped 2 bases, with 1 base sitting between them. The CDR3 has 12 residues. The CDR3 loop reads CASSFNTGELFF. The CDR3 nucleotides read TGTGCCAGCAGCTTTAACACCGGGGAGCTGTTTTTT.

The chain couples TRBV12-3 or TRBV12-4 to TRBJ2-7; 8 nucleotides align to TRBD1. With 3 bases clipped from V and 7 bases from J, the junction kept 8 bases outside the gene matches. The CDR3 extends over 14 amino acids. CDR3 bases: TGTGCCAGCAGTTTTGGTCAGGGGGCACGGGAGCAGTACTTC. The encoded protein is CASSFGQGAREQYF.

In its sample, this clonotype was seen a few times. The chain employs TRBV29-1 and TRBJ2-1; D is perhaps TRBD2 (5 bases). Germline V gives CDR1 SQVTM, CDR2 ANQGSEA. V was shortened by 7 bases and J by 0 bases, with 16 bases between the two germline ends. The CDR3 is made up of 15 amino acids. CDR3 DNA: TGCAGCGCCCCTGGAGGCAGGAGCTCCTACAATGAGCAGTTCTTC. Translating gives CSAPGGRSSYNEQFF.

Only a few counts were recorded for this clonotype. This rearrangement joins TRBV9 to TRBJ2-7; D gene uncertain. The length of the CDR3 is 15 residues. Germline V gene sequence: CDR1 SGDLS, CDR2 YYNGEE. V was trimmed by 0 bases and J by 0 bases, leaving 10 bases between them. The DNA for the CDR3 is TGTGCCAGCAGCGTAGTGGCATCACCCTCCTACGAGCAGTACTTC. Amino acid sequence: CASSVVASPSYEQYF. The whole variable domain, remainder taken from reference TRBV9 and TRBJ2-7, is DSGVTQTPKHLITATGQRVTLRCSPRSGDLSVYWYQQSLDQGLQFLIQYYNGEERAKGNILERFSAQQFPDLHSELNLSSLELGDSALYFCASSVVASPSYEQYFGPGTRLTVT.

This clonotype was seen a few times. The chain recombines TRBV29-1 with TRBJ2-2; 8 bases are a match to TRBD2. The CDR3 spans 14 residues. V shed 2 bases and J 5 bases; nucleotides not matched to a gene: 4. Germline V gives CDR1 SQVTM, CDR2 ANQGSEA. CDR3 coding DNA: TGCAGCGTTGAATCGGCTAGCGGGACCGGGGAGCTGTTTTTT. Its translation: CSVESASGTGELFF.

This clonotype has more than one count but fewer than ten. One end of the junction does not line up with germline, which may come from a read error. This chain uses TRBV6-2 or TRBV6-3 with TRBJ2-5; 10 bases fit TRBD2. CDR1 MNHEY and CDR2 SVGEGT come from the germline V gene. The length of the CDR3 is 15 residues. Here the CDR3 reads CASSSSGSHHETQYF. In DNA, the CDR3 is TGTGCCAGCAGTTCTAGCGGGAGCCACCACGAGACCCAGTACTTC.

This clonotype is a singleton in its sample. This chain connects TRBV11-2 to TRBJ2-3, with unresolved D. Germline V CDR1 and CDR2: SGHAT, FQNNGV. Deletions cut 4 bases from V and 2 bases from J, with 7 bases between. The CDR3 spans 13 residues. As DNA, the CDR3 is TGTGCCAGCAGCTCAGTGGACACAGATACGCAGTATTTT. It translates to CASSSVDTDTQYF.

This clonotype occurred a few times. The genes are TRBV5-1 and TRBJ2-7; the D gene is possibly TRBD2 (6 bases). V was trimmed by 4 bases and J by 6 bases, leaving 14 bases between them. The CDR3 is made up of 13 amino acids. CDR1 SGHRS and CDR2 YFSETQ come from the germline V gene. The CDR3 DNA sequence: TGCGCCAGCAGCCGGGACTCCCGGGGCGAGCAGTACTTC. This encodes CASSRDSRGEQYF.

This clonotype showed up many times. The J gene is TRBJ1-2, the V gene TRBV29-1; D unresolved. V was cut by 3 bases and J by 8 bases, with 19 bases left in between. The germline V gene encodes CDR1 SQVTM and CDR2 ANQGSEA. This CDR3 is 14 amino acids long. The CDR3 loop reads CSVDSGPAFGGYTF. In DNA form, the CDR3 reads TGCAGCGTTGACTCCGGCCCGGCGTTTGGAGGCTACACCTTC.

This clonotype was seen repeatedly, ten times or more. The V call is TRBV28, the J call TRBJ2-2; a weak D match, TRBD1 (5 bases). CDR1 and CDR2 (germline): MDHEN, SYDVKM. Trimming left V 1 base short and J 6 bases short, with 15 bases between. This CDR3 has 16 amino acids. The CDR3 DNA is TGTGCCAGCAGTTTATCCCCTGGGTGGGGCGCCGGGGAGCTGTTTTTT. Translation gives CASSLSPGWGAGELFF.

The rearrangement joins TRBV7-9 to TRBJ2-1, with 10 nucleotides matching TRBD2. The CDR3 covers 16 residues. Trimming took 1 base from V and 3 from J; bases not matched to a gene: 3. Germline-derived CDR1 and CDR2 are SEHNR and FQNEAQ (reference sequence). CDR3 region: CASSLGLAGDYNEQFF. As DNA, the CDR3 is TGTGCCAGCAGCTTAGGGCTAGCGGGAGACTACAATGAGCAGTTCTTC.

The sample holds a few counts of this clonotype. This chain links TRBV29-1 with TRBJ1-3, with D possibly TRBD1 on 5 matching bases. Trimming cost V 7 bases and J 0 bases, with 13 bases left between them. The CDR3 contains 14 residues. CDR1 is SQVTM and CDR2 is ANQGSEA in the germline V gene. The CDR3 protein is CSALRDLSGNTIYF. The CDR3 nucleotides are TGCAGCGCCCTCCGGGACCTCTCTGGAAACACCATATATTTT.

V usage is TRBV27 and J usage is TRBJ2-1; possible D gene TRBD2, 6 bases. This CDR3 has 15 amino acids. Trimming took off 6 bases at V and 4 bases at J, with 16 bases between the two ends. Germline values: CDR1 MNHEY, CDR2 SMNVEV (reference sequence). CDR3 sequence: CASRGRREWYNEQFF. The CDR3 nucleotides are TGTGCCAGCAGAGGGCGGCGGGAATGGTACAATGAGCAGTTCTTC.

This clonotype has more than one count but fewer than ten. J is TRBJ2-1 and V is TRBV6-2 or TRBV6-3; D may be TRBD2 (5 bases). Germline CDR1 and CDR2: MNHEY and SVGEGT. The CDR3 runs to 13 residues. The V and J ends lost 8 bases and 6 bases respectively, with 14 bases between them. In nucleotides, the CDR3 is TGTGCCAGCTGGGTCGGGATTGGCAATGAGCAGTTCTTC. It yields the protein CASWVGIGNEQFF.